Listed below are T cell receptor beta chains from one sample, sequenced in a study of T cells in localized non-small cell lung cancer. Assay: immunoSEQ multiplex PCR; the TCRdb copy retains only in-frame clones and omits some. This sample has about 3,400 clones; around 47% occur once, and the top ten carry 4.7%. The sequencing used lymph node tissue, collected before any cancer treatment. These receptors were obtained from a woman aged 18 to 49 with stage I lung adenocarcinoma. The CDR3 runs from the conserved cysteine through the conserved F or W. The D gene is left open where the match is weak. Some rows mark clone size as missing; the rest say once, few, many or name a class of expanded clone.

v_gene	abundance	d_gene	j_gene	CDR3aa	CDR3nt
TRBV19	NA	NA	TRBJ2-6	CASSNDRSSGANVLTF	TGTGCCAGTAGTAACGACAGGAGCTCTGGGGCCAACGTCCTGACTTTC
TRBV18	NA	TRBD2	TRBJ2-5	CASSPPGTRRETQYF	TGTGCCAGCTCACCACCGGGGACTAGGCGAGAGACCCAGTACTTC
TRBV19	NA	NA	TRBJ1-1	CASSIIPGGGTEAFF	TGTGCCAGTAGTATAATACCGGGAGGAGGCACTGAAGCTTTCTTT
TRBV19	once	NA	TRBJ2-4	CASSPLAGGIQYF	TGTGCCAGTAGTCCCTTGGCAGGAGGCATTCAGTACTTC
TRBV30	NA	NA	TRBJ2-5	CAWSVRTQETQYF	TGTGCCTGGAGTGTGCGGACACAAGAGACCCAGTACTTC
TRBV6-8	NA	NA	TRBJ2-2	CATGQGTGELFF	TGTGCCACCGGGCAGGGTACCGGGGAGCTGTTTTTT
TRBV12-1	once	NA	TRBJ2-1	CASSFELAGGSYNEQFF	TGTGCCAGCAGCTTTGAACTAGCGGGAGGTAGCTACAATGAGCAGTTCTTC
TRBV19	NA	TRBD1	TRBJ2-4	CASSIDGTVNIQYF	TGTGCCAGTAGTATAGATGGGACAGTAAACATTCAGTACTTC
TRBV6-8	few	NA	TRBJ2-3	CASSYPKDTQYF	TGTGCCAGCAGTTACCCTAAAGATACGCAGTATTTT
TRBV28	NA	NA	TRBJ2-3	CASSLSGTDTQYF	TGTGCCAGCAGTTTAAGCGGGACAGATACGCAGTATTTT
TRBV11-3	few	NA	TRBJ1-1	CASSSLTASGTEAFF	TGTGCCAGCAGCTCCCTGACAGCCTCCGGGACTGAAGCTTTCTTT
TRBV29-1	NA	TRBD1	TRBJ1-3	CSVWTGGNTIYF	TGCAGCGTTTGGACAGGGGGAAACACCATATATTTT
TRBV14	once	NA	TRBJ1-2	CASSPLREDYGYTF	TGTGCCAGCAGCCCCCTCCGCGAAGACTATGGCTACACCTTC
TRBV9	NA	NA	TRBJ2-1	CASSVAGISYNEQFF	TGTGCCAGCAGCGTAGCAGGGATTTCCTACAATGAGCAGTTCTTC
TRBV29-1	once	TRBD1	TRBJ1-5	CSVRDSYNQPQHF	TGCAGCGTGCGGGACAGCTACAATCAGCCCCAGCATTTT
TRBV19	NA	TRBD1	TRBJ2-7	CASSTRDRPIYEQYF	TGTGCCAGTAGTACCCGGGACAGGCCGATTTACGAGCAGTACTTC
TRBV11-3	NA	TRBD2	TRBJ2-6	CASSLGGLAGGPGANVLTF	TGTGCCAGCAGCTTAGGGGGCCTAGCGGGAGGGCCTGGGGCCAACGTCCTGACTTTC